Given below is one T cell receptor beta chain in context. Its antigen is not yet known. No much larger clone is present one base from it, and per-base qualities are unavailable. Synthetic TCR analog templates were spiked into each PCR to estimate absolute template abundance from read counts. The immunoSEQ assay used bias-controlled V and J gene primers to amplify TCRbeta CDR3 regions from genomic DNA. Rearranged TCRbeta segments were sequenced at approximately 20X coverage. In the original analysis: Clustering was used to correct sequencing errors, and CDR3s were annotated against IMGT so that V, D and J genes could be assigned. Downstream analyses used only productive TCRbeta rearrangements, leaving out any out-of-frame or stop-codon sequences. Clonality was calculated as one minus the Shannon entropy normalized by the log of the number of unique productive sequences. Clones differing between time points or between blood and tumor were identified by Fisher's exact test with Benjamini-Hochberg correction at adjusted p below 0.01. Drawn from immuneACCESS, this table holds only the in-frame rearrangements with V and J called that TCRdb kept. Clones are partly lost; checked studies trace under half to an unresolved V gene and leave the rest unexplained. V and J calls and clone size are as listed in that table; D and trimming were resolved from the DNA. Across this sample there are 60,000 to 70,000 clones, with 80% to 90% seen only once. The ten top clones hold 1.6% of the sample.

The germline ends are 16 bases apart after V is trimmed by 2 bases and J by 3 bases. CDR1 and CDR2, looked up from the germline V gene (reference sequence), are MNHEY and SMNVEV. The CDR3 measures 17 amino acids from cysteine to phenylalanine. Left in the record is the CDR3 DNA by itself, 51 bases read in frame from the first base. This entry belongs to a study of PD-L1 blockade in urothelial cancer (TCRdb year 2017). About the study as a whole: All patients started therapy in about 2014 and received atezolizumab 1,200 mg intravenously every 3 weeks. About nine tenths of the roughly 29 patients were males with bladder-origin urothelial cancer, and about 65% of the 29 reported a prior smoking history. An ECOG performance status of 0 or 1 was recorded for the patients, and 0 to 3 prior chemotherapy regimens had been received by the patients. Blood samples were analyzed at two time points: 3 weeks after treatment start (second dose) and 6 weeks after treatment start. A median of 141,255 T cells and 83,000 or so unique TCRs was obtained from blood samples, and a median clonality of roughly 0.08 was observed. The study, an exploratory multi-omic analysis, examined somatic, immune and clinical correlates of response to PD-L1 blockade with atezolizumab in urothelial cancer. TCR sequencing covered pretreatment tumor samples and matched, serially collected peripheral blood taken before and after atezolizumab treatment. Durable clinical benefit was defined as a progression-free survival longer than 6 months, and TCR features were additionally tested against progression-free survival and overall survival. In the same patients, pretreatment tumors underwent whole exome sequencing and RNA sequencing in addition to TCR sequencing. Durable clinical benefit was achieved by nine patients but not by the remaining 20. Twenty-nine patients had pretreatment blood TCR-seq, some 25 had at least one posttreatment blood collection, and some 25 had tumor TCR-seq. Beyond this particular receptor, the publication reports: Greater expansion of tumor-associated TCR clones in peripheral blood 3 weeks after the start of treatment was observed in patients with durable benefit (n of about 22, p = 0.022). Because the sample size was small (n ≈ 29) and many exploratory analyses were performed, the results are intended to be hypothesis-generating. A pretreatment peripheral blood TCR clonality below the median was linked to improved progression-free and overall survival.

Taken with the paper, the label for time point translates to: pretreatment peripheral blood. The cohort included 29 patients with locally advanced or metastatic urothelial carcinoma who were treated at Memorial Sloan Kettering on a trial protocol. Peripheral blood mononuclear cells were collected from each patient pretreatment and during treatment, giving between 1 and 8 total time points per patient. The Qiagen DNeasy Blood extraction kit was used to purify genomic DNA from total PBMCs and tumor samples. PBMCs were collected pretreatment and during treatment, and were isolated and stored as previously described.

The material sequenced was PBMCs, taken around atezolizumab (anti-PD-L1) treatment. The origin of this receptor is a man in his 70s with urothelial cancer. Rearrangement joined TRBV27 to TRBJ2-2; a tentative D call is TRBD1 (5 bases match). The CDR3 reads CASSLGQSLFYTGELFF. The nucleotides are TGTGCCAGCAGTTTAGGACAAAGCCTTTTCTACACCGGGGAGCTGTTTTTT.